Sequencing of this T cell receptor beta chain was carried out in a study of Graves' ophthalmopathy and Graves' hyperthyroidism. Exclusion applied to patients with other autoimmune diseases, uncontrolled infections, pregnancy or lactation. Broader study findings: Blood also held most thyroid clonotypes expanded above 0.001 frequency.

Amplification targeted the TCR beta CDR3 regions, with RNA transcripts as the source material. First-round RT-PCR used HTBI primers; second-round multiplex PCR followed. TCRdb analysed the multiplex PCR reads with MiXCR anew, one entry per CDR3 protein. This table has some 250,000 distinct CDR3 sequences, 40% to 50% appearing once. This clonotype was detected ten times or more. Antigen unknown. The origin of this receptor is an adult man with Graves' ophthalmopathy. The sequenced sample consisted of peripheral blood.

CDR3 coding DNA: TGCAGCGCGAGCCGAGGGAACGAGCAGTACTTC. Translation: CSASRGNEQYF. The chain joins TRBV29-1 to TRBJ2-7; TRBD2 might be the D (5 bases). Trimming pared 7 bases from V and 5 bases from J, leaving 12 bases between. Germline V lookup: CDR1 SQVTM, CDR2 ANQGSEA. CDR3 length: 11 amino acids.